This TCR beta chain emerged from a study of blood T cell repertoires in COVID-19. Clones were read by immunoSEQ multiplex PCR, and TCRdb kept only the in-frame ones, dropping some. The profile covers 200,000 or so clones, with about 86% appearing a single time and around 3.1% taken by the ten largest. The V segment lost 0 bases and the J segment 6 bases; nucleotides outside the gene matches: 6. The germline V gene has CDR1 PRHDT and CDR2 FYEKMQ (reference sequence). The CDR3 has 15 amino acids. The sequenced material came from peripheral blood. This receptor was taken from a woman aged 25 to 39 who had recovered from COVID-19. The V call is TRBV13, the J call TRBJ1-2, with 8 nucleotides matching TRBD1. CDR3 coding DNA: TGTGCCAGCAGCTTAGGAATGGACAGGGTCCATGGCTACACCTTC. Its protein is CASSLGMDRVHGYTF.